This T cell receptor (beta chain) was sequenced for a study of T-cell reconstitution after alpha-beta-depleted transplantation in children listed by TCRdb under 2016. Concerning the study at large: T-cell immune reconstitution after TCRalphabeta/CD19-depleted allogeneic hematopoietic cell transplantation in children was quantitatively tracked in the study by means of TCR repertoire profiling. Broad study findings and their caveats: In some patients, the high TCRbeta diversity seen at day 60 was put down to recipient T cells and intrathymic progenitors that had survived conditioning. Over the following months the frequencies of hyperexpanded clones went down, and after one year T-cell counts and TCRbeta diversity were mostly credited to newly produced T cells. The apparently early recovery of alphabetaT-cell counts about two months after transplant reportedly depended on only several hundred rapidly expanded clones that came from non-depleted graft cells.

The CDR3 sequence holds 13 residues, the cysteine and phenylalanine included. Solely the CDR3 DNA is kept, with 39 bases framed from the first base. The germline ends are 13 bases apart after V is trimmed by 5 bases and J by 8 bases. The germline V gene (reference sequence) sets CDR1 to SGHAT and CDR2 to FQDESV. This clonotype was seen ten or more times. The target of this receptor is not known. The input lacks base qualities; no much larger clone sits a single base away. The meaning of the sample's treatment or condition label: allogeneic hematopoietic cell transplantation with graft depleted of TCRalphabeta T cells and CD19 B cells. TCRalphabeta/CD19-depleted allogeneic hematopoietic cell grafts were given to the transplant recipients, all of whom were children. Libraries were made using PCR. Sequencing relied on an Illumina HiSeq 2500. Molecular barcoding was employed in the preparation of TCR libraries, with unique molecular identifiers being used to normalize TCRbeta repertoire quantification. The public sequencing data were trimmed at Q25 with fastp and processed into clonotypes with MiXCR by TCRdb, which kept only in-frame beta chains. CDR3 protein duplicates are merged, each entry listing the most common genes and DNA. This sample holds 280,000 or so distinct CDR3 sequences; approximately 10% were observed only once. The ten largest account for 23% of the sample.

The sequence links TRBV11-1 to TRBJ2-1; the D region possibly corresponds to TRBD2 (6 bases align). The sequences come from peripheral blood, collected 180 days after TCRalphabeta/CD19-depleted stem cell transplant. This TCR derives from a male patient aged 2 to 10 who had a stem cell transplant for chronic granulomatous disease, so the T cells may come from the graft donor. The CDR3 loop reads CASSPGRTYEQFF. The nucleotide sequence reads as follows: TGTGCCAGCAGCCCAGGGAGGACGTATGAGCAGTTCTTC.